The entry below describes one T cell receptor beta chain. The data belong to a study of blood T cell repertoires in COVID-19. Using immunoSEQ multiplex PCR, the repertoire was profiled, and TCRdb retains in-frame clones only, with some absent. The sample contains 130,000 to 150,000 clones, roughly 88% of which appear only once. The V gene's germline CDR1 is LNHDA and CDR2 SQIVND (reference sequence). Trimming cost V 4 bases and J 1 base; bases outside gene matches: 3. This CDR3 comprises 14 residues. This TCR came from a woman aged 45-60 years with acute or convalescent COVID-19. Sequenced material: peripheral blood. This chain connects TRBV19 to TRBJ1-2; 7 bases are shared with TRBD1. The chain's CDR3 is CASSRDSLNYGYTF. CDR3 nucleotides: TGTGCCAGTAGTAGGGACAGCCTTAACTATGGCTACACCTTC.